This T cell receptor (beta chain) was retrieved from a study of regulatory T cells in long-lasting Graves disease. Construction of TCR beta libraries relied on iRepertoire HTBI primers and on Arm-PCR targeting CDR3 regions. TCRdb re-called the multiplex PCR reads through MiXCR, storing one row per CDR3 protein. The profile shows some 220,000 distinct CDR3 sequences, roughly a fifth of them singletons. Time point described: newly diagnosed GD, antithyroid drugs for less than 3 months. RNA isolated from PBMCs was used to make the TCR library. This CDR3 spans 13 amino acids. Germline CDR1 is MNHEY and CDR2 is SMNVEV (reference sequence). The V gene lost 2 bases and the J gene lost 10 bases, with 14 bases spanning the gap. These sequences were also reported in another study, on T cells in Graves' hyperthyroidism and ophthalmopathy. As that report states: Stable Graves' hyperthyroidism denoted no ophthalmopathy progression over 18 months.

The source is a woman in her 30s with Graves disease. The V gene is TRBV27, the J gene TRBJ1-2; the D gene is possibly TRBD1 (6 bases). Sequencing used peripheral blood mononuclear cells (PBMCs), obtained at new diagnosis, from a patient treated with antithyroid drugs. The CDR3 coding sequence is TGTGCCAGCAGTTTACTCGGGGGCGATAACTACACCTTC. It encodes CASSLLGGDNYTF.